In this sample, the clone carrying this TCR beta chain turned up a few times. Its antigen is currently unknown. These data originate in a study of PD-1 blockade in classical Hodgkin lymphoma. Study-wide results and limits: Later analyses included only patients treated at least 1 year post-ASCT. When set against healthy donors, newly diagnosed patients were reported to show lower baseline TCR diversity.

Using immunoSEQ multiplex PCR, the repertoire was profiled, and TCRdb retains in-frame clones only, with some absent. The data contain roughly 20,000 clones, roughly 72% of them singletons. Time point in this sample: cycle 4 day 1 (C4D1), after more than five weeks of nivolumab. All patients relapsed after autologous stem cell transplantation, and brentuximab vedotin exposure varied. The V gene end was trimmed by 4 bases and the J gene end by 9 bases; junction bases not matched to a gene: 5. The length of the CDR3 is 15 residues. Germline CDR1 MGHRA, CDR2 YSYEKL. Sequences were derived from peripheral blood mononuclear cells (PBMCs), sampled before the fourth cycle of nivolumab. The chain carries TRBV4-1 and TRBJ2-5; the match to TRBD2 covers 16 bases. The receptor's source is a human donor with classical Hodgkin lymphoma. Written as DNA, the CDR3 is TGCGCCAGCAGCCTTATCGGGACTAGCGGGGGGGCCCAGTACTTC. Translation: CASSLIGTSGGAQYF.